The clone carrying this TCR beta chain has just one count. Its target is unknown. Profiling relied on immunoSEQ multiplex PCR, and the TCRdb table lists in-frame clones only, not all of them. The sample shows some 6,200 clones, around 80% of them seen only once. This CDR3 is built from 16 residues. Trimming removed 3 bases from V and 1 base from J; junction bases left unmatched: 8. Per germline, CDR1 MDHEN and CDR2 SYDVKM. These data belong to a study of high-grade serous ovarian cancer treatment subgroups. Study information: On average, roughly 15,000 reads and 7,000 to 8,500 unique TCR beta rearrangements were obtained per sample. The study's findings and limits: The analyses considered CDR3 and ignored CDR1 and CDR2. Tumors within one patient showed repertoire similarity of 0.11 to 0.79. Clonal relatedness tracked neoantigen level, and by trend copy number and mutation load.

Tumor samples were taken before definitive surgery or chemotherapy. The sequencing sample was made of tumor tissue. This chain connects TRBV28 to TRBJ2-5; 7 bases match TRBD1. The source of this sequence is a human donor with high-grade serous ovarian cancer. The chain's CDR3 is CASSFGFGDSQETQYF. The CDR3 DNA follows: TGTGCCAGCAGTTTTGGTTTTGGGGACAGCCAAGAGACCCAGTACTTC.